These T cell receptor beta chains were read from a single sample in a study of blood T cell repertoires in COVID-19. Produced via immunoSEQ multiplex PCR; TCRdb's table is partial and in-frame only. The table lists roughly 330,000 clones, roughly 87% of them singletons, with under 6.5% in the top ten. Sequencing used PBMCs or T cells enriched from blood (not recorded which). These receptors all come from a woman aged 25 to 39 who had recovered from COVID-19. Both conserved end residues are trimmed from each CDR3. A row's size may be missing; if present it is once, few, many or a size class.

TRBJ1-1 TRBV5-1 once ASSFGGENTEAF
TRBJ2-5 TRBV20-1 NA SAGTQETQY
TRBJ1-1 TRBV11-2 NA ASSLSRGSEAF
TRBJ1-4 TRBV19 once ASSRQGEKLF
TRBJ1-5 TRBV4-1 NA ASSQVLQGRQPQH
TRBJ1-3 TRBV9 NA ASSVTQGAFGNTIY
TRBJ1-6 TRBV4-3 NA ASSQDRGNSPLH
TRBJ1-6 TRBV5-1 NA ASSLGTGVRSPLH
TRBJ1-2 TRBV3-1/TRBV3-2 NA ASSQEAGGNYGYT
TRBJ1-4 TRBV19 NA ASSRPGGGTNEKLF
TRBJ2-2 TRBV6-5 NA ASSYQRVTGELF
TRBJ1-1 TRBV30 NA AWSVLLDRMNTEAF
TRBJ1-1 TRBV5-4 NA ASSYGTLNTEAF
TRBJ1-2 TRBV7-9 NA ASSSTKSPGDGYGYT
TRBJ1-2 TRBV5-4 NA ASSYPGQGGGGYGYT
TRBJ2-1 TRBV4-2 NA ASSQLAGGHNEQF
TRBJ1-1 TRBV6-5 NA ASRLPGQGNTEAF
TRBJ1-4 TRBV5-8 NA ASSGGQGVEKLF
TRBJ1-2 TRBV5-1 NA ASSVSVGSQGLGYT
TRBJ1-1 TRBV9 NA ASSQGTVKTEAF
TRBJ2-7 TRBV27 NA ASKRGTYEQY
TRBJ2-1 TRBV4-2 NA ASSHPRETSSNNEQF
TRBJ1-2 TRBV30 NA AWSGRRLNYGYT
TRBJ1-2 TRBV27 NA ASGGTRGRLYGYT
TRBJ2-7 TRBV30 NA AWSPSLSYEQY